The following is a TCR beta chain sequence with its context. This clone's antigen is unknown. No base qualities exist here, and no much larger clone lies one base off it. In the paper's terms, the time point label means: about 28 days (+/-7) after the second vaccine dose. AZD1222 recipients whose second dose came at about 4 weeks and those whose second dose came at about 12 weeks were combined into one group, since spike-specific TCR depth and breadth did not differ between the two schedules. The vaccinee samples were drawn from two UK trials, COV001 and COV002, one of which was a single-blind randomized controlled phase 2/3 trial testing AZD1222 (ChAdOx1 nCoV-19) in healthy adults. For TCRbeta chain sequencing, PBMC samples were collected from trial participants at day 0 and at day 28 after the second dose. The CDR3 regions of human TCRbeta chains were analyzed by immunosequencing. The original pipeline was this. Repertoire TCRs were checked for matches against a reference library of SARS-CoV-2-specific TCRs that had been generated using the MIRA antigen-specificity platform. Breadth meant the fraction of unique TCRs that were SARS-CoV-2-associated, whereas depth meant the fraction of total T cells that were SARS-CoV-2-associated. Each spike-specific TCR was assigned to its reactive spike region and to a CD4 or CD8 class using the MIRA data. Log10-transformed breadth and depth values were compared by one-way ANOVA with Sidak's multiple comparisons tests. TCRdb holds this immuneACCESS table with in-frame rearrangements only. Some clones are missing; in checked studies, unresolved V genes explain under half, and the rest has no known cause. V, J and clone size derive from that table, while D and trimming were established from the DNA sequence. In all, the sample holds over 130,000 clones, and over 75% of those were seen once. Jointly, the top ten make up about 3.2% of the sample.

This record comes from a study of T cell responses to AZD1222 COVID-19 vaccine (dated by TCRdb to about 2021). Broadly, across the study: TCR sequencing covered over 230 trial participants: 207 given two doses of AZD1222 and approximately 25 given two doses of MenACWY control vaccine. Trial participants were enrolled by age into subgroups of 18-55, 56-69 and 70-plus years, and roughly 150, 30 and 60 TCR-sequenced participants, respectively, were included in these subgroups. General findings and caveats noted by the study authors: In the small 56-69-year group, the increase in depth fell short of significance, most likely because of low power. Conclusions about previously exposed vaccinees are limited, since just 5 or 6 AZD1222 recipients were seropositive for SARS-CoV-2 at baseline. Spike-specific TCR breadth and depth rose significantly after two AZD1222 doses compared with day 0 and with MenACWY recipients. Because no day 14 peak-response samples were available, repertoires were characterized only after the peak T cell response. The whole spike protein was spanned by vaccine-associated CD4 TCRs, and dominant responses were seen in regions 160-218 and 743-854. Participants were mostly white British and included more females than males, and it was suggested by the authors that clonal diversity may have been underestimated. Nearly half of unique spike-specific TCRs reportedly recognized epitopes outside regions mutated in the B.1.351 and B.1.1.7 variants.

The starting material was peripheral blood, obtained 28 days after the second AZD1222 dose. This TCR was sampled from an adult who received the AZD1222 COVID-19 vaccine.

In nucleotide form, the sequence is TGTGCCTCAAGGGCCCTCTCTGGGGCCAACGTCCTGACTTTC. Its protein is CASRALSGANVLTF. The rearrangement combines TRBV25-1 with TRBJ2-6; the D segment cannot be called with confidence. Per the germline V gene, MGHDK is the CDR1 and SYGVNS is the CDR2. Its CDR3 holds 14 amino acids, cysteine through phenylalanine. Only the CDR3 region is kept as DNA, spanning 42 bases read in frame from base 1. A distance of 11 bases separates the germline ends of V and J, which lose 11 bases and 0 bases respectively.